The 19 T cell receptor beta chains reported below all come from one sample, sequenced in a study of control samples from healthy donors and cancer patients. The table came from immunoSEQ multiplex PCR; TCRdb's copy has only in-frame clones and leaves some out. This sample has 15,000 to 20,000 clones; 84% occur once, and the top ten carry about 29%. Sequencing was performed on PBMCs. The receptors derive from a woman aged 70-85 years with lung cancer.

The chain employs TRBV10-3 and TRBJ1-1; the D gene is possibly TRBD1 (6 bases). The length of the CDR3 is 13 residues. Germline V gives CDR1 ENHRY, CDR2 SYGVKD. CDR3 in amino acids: CAQRQDMNTEAFF. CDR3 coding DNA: TGTGCGCAACGACAGGACATGAACACTGAAGCTTTCTTT.

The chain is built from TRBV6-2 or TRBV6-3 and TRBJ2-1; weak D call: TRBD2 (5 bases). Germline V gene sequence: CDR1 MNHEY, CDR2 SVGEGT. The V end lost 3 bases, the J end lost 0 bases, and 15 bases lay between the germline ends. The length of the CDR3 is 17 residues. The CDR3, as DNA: TGTGCCAGCAGTTATTACCCCCAGCGGAGCTCCTACAATGAGCAGTTCTTC. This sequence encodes CASSYYPQRSSYNEQFF.

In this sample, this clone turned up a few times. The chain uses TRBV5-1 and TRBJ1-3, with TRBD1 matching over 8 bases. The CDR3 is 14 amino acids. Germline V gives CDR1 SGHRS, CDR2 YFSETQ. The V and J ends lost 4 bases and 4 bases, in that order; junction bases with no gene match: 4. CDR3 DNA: TGCGCCAGCAGCCAAGGGACAGGAGGAAACACCATATATTTT. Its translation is CASSQGTGGNTIYF.

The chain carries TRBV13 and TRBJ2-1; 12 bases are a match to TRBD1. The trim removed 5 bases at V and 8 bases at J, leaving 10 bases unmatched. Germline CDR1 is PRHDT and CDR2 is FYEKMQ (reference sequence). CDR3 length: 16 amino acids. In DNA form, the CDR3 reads TGTGCCAGCAGCGACCCGGGACAGGGGGCGTCCGATGAGCAGTTCTTC. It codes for CASSDPGQGASDEQFF.

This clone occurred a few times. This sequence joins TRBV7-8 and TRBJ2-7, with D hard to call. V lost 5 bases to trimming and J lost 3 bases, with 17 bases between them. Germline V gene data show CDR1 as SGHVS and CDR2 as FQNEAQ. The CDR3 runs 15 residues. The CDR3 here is CASSLRFGPLYEQYF. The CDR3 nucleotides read TGTGCCAGCAGCCTCCGGTTCGGTCCCCTCTACGAGCAGTACTTC.

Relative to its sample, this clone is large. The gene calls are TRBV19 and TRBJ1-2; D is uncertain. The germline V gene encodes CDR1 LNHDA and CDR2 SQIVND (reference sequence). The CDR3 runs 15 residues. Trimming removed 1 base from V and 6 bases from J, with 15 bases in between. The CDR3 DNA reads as TGTGCCAGTAGTATAGCCCCCCGGCCATTCCATGGCTACACCTTC. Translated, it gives CASSIAPRPFHGYTF.

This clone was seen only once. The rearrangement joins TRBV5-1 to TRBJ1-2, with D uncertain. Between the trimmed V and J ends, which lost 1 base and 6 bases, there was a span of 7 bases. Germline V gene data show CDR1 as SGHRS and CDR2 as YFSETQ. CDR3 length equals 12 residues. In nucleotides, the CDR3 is TGCGCCAGCAGCTTGATGGGAGATGGCTACACCTTC. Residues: CASSLMGDGYTF.

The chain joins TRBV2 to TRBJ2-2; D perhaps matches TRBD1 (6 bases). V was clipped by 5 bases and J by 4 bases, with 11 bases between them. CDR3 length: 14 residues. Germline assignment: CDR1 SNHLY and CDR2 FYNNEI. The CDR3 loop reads CASSSGTLTGELFF. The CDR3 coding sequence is TGTGCCAGCAGTTCCGGGACACTCACCGGGGAGCTGTTTTTT.

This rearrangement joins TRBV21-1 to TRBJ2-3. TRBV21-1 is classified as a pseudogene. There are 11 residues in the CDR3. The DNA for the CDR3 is TGTGCCAGCAGTTCCGATGATACGCAGTATTTT. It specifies CASSSDDTQYF.

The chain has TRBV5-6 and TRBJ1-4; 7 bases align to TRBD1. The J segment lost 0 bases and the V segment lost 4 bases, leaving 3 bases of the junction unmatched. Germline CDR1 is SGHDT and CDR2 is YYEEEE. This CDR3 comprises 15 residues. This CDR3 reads CASSLQGATNEKLFF. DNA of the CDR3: TGTGCCAGCAGCCTCCAGGGGGCAACTAATGAAAAACTGTTTTTT. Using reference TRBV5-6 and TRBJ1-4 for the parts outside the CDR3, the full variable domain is DAGVTQSPTHLIKTRGQQVTLRCSPKSGHDTVSWYQQALGQGPQFIFQYYEEEERQRGNFPDRFSGHQFPNYSSELNVNALLLGDSALYLCASSLQGATNEKLFFGSGTQLSVL.

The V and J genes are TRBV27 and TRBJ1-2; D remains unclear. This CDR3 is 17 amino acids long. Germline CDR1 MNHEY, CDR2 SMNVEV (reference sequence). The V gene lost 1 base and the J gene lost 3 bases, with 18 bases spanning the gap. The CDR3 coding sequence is TGTGCCAGCAGTTTATTGGCGGAGCTGGGAGGTTACTATGGCTACACCTTC. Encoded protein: CASSLLAELGGYYGYTF.

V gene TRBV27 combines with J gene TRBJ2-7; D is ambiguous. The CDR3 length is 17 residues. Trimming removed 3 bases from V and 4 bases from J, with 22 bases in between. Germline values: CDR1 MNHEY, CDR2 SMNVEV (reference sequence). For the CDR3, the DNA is TGTGCCAGCAGTTTCCCATTCGGTCAAAGGGCCTATTACGAGCAGTACTTC. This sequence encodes CASSFPFGQRAYYEQYF.

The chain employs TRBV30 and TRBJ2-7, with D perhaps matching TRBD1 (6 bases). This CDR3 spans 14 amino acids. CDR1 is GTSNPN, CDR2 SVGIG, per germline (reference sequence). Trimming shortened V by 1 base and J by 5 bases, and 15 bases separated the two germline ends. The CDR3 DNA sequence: TGTGCCTGGAGTGAGGACAGTAGGACACACGAGCAGTACTTC. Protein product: CAWSEDSRTHEQYF. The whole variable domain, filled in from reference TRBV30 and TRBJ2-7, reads SQTIHQWPATLVQPVGSPLSLECTVEGTSNPNLYWYRQAAGRGLQLLFYSVGIGQISSEVPQNLSASRPQDRQFILSSKKLLLSDSGFYLCAWSEDSRTHEQYFGPGTRLTVT.

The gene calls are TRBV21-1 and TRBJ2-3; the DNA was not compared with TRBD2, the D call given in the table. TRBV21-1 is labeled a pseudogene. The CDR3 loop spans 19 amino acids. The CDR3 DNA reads TGTGCCAGCAGCGAAAACAGAGTAGCGGGAGGAGGGGTCACAGATACGCAGTATTTT. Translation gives CASSENRVAGGGVTDTQYF.

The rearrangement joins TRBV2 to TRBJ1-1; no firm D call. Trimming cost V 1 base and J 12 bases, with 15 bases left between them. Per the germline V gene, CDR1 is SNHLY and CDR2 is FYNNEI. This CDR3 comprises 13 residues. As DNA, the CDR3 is TGTGCCAGCAGTGAAGGTGGGTGGACGGGGACTTTCTTT. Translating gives CASSEGGWTGTFF.

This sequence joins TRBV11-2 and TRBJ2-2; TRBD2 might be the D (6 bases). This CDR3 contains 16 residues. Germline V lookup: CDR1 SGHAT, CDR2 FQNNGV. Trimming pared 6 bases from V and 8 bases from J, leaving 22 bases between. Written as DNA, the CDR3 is TGTGCCAGCAGACCTTACTCAACGGGAGTAGGTGGGGAGCTGTTTTTT. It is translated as CASRPYSTGVGGELFF. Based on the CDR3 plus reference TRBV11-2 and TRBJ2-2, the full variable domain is EAGVAQSPRYKIIEKRQSVAFWCNPISGHATLYWYQQILGQGPKLLIQFQNNGVVDDSQLPKDRFSAERLKGVDSTLKIQPAKLEDSAVYLCASRPYSTGVGGELFFGEGSRLTVL.

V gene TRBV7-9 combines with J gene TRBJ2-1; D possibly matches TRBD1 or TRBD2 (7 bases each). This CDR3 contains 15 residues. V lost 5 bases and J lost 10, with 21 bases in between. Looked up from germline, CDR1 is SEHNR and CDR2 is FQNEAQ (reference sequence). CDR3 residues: CASSQRDRGTREQFF. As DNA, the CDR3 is TGTGCCAGCAGCCAGCGGGACAGAGGCACCCGAGAGCAGTTCTTC.

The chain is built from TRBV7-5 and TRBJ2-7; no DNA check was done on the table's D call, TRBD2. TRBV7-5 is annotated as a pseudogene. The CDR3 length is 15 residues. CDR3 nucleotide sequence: TGTGCCAGAAGCTTAGTGGCGGAACCTAGCTACGAGCAGTACTTC. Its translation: CARSLVAEPSYEQYF.

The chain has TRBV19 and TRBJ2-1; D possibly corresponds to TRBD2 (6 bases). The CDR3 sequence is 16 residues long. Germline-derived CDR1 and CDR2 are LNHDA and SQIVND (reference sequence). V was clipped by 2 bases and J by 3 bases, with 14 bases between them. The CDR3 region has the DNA TGTGCCAGTAGTATAACCGGGAGCAAGGTCTACAATGAGCAGTTCTTC. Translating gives CASSITGSKVYNEQFF.